The clone carrying this T cell receptor beta chain was counted many times. Sequencing libraries for TCR beta were prepared with iRepertoire HTBI primers and Arm-PCR of CDR3 regions. TCRdb analysed the multiplex PCR reads with MiXCR anew, one entry per CDR3 protein. The repertoire includes 350,000 to 450,000 distinct CDR3 sequences, roughly 24% of them detected once, and around 30% sits in the top ten. Germline CDR1 SQVTM, CDR2 ANQGSEA. The CDR3 has 14 amino acids. V dropped 0 bases and J dropped 0 bases, with 8 bases sitting between them. The data derive from a study of regulatory T cells in long-lasting Graves disease. As for time point: persistent/refractory GD, antithyroid drugs over 5 years with positive TRAb. The authors made the TCR library using RNA they extracted from PBMCs.

This TCR was sampled from a woman between 40 and 55 years old with Graves disease. The chain links TRBV29-1 to TRBJ1-1; D is undetermined. The specimen comprised peripheral blood mononuclear cells (PBMCs), sampled when the disease was refractory, from a patient treated with antithyroid drugs. The CDR3 here is CSVEDGVMNTEAFF. In DNA form, the CDR3 reads TGCAGCGTTGAAGATGGTGTCATGAACACTGAAGCTTTCTTT.